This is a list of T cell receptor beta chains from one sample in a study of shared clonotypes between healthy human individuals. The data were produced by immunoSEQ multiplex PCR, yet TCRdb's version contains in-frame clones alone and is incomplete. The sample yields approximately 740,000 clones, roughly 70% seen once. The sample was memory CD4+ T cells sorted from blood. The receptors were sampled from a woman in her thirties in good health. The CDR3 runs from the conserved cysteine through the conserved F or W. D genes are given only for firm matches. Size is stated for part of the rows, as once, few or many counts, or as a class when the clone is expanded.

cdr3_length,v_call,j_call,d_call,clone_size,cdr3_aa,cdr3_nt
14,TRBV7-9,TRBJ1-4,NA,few,CASSLPARAEKLFF,TGTGCCAGCAGCTTGCCGGCCAGGGCTGAAAAACTGTTTTTT
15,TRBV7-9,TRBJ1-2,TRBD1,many,CASSPRTGLNYGYTF,TGTGCCAGCAGCCCCCGGACAGGATTGAACTATGGCTACACCTTC
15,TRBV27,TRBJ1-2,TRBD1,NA,CASSPRTGIFVGYTF,TGTGCCAGCAGTCCCCGGACAGGGATATTCGTTGGCTACACCTTC
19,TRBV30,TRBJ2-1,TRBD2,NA,CAWSVWGLAGGRAYNEQFF,TGTGCCTGGAGTGTCTGGGGACTAGCGGGAGGGCGCGCCTACAATGAGCAGTTCTTC
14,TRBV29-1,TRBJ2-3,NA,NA,CSVESAPPTDTQYF,TGCAGCGTTGAGTCGGCACCCCCGACAGATACGCAGTATTTT
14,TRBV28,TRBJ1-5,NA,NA,CASSFLLGNQPQHF,TGTGCCAGCAGTTTTCTGCTCGGCAATCAGCCCCAGCATTTT
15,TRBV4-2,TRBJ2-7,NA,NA,CASSISVERTYEQYF,TGTGCCAGCAGCATCTCGGTTGAGCGGACCTACGAGCAGTACTTC
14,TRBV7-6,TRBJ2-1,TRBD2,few,CASSLGLAGNEQFF,TGTGCCAGCAGCTTAGGCTTAGCGGGTAATGAGCAGTTCTTC
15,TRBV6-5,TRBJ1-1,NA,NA,CASSYSGARQTEAFF,TGTGCCAGCAGTTACTCGGGGGCGAGACAAACTGAAGCTTTCTTT
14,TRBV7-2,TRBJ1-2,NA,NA,CASDQGISENGYTF,TGTGCCAGCGATCAGGGGATCTCGGAAAATGGCTACACCTTC
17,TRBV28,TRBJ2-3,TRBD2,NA,CASSPPTSGRKSDTQYF,TGTGCCAGCAGTCCCCCGACTAGCGGGAGGAAGTCAGATACGCAGTATTTT
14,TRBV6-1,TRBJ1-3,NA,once,CASKQGSSGNTIYF,TGTGCCAGCAAGCAGGGGAGCTCTGGAAACACCATATATTTT
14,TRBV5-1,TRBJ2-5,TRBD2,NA,CASRGTSGSRDQYF,TGCGCCAGCAGGGGGACTAGCGGGAGTCGGGACCAGTACTTC
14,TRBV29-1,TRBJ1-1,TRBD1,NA,CSANGGTVNTEAFF,TGCAGCGCTAATGGAGGGACAGTCAACACTGAAGCTTTCTTT
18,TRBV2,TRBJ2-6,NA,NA,CASSGGQRRRVGANVLTF,TGTGCCAGCAGTGGAGGGCAGCGTAGACGCGTCGGGGCCAACGTCCTGACTTTC
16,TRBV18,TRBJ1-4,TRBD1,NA,CASSLYSGTGDEKLFF,TGTGCCAGCTCACTCTACTCCGGGACAGGGGATGAAAAACTGTTTTTT
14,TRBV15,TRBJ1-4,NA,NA,CATRPSSTNEKLFF,TGTGCCACCAGACCTTCATCAACTAATGAAAAACTGTTTTTT
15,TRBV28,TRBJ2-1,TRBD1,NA,CASSLGRGPNREQFF,TGTGCCAGCAGTTTAGGAAGGGGGCCAAATCGTGAGCAGTTCTTC
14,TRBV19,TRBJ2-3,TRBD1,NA,CASNSEQGPDTQYF,TGTGCCAGTAATTCAGAACAGGGGCCAGATACGCAGTATTTT
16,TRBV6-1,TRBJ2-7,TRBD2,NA,CASSGGTSGRGYEQYF,TGTGCCAGCAGTGGGGGGACTAGCGGGAGAGGCTACGAGCAGTACTTC
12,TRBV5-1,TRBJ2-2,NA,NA,CASSSRGRGLFF,TGCGCCAGCAGCTCCCGGGGCAGGGGGCTGTTTTTT
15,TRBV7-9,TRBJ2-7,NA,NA,CASSSGPSSSYEQYF,TGTGCCAGCAGCTCAGGGCCTTCTAGCTCCTACGAGCAGTACTTC
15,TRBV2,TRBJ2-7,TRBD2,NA,CASSEAASGRYEQYF,TGTGCCAGCAGTGAAGCGGCTAGCGGGCGCTACGAGCAGTACTTC
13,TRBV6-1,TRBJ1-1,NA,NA,CASSTRVDTEAFF,TGTGCCAGCAGTACCAGGGTAGACACTGAAGCTTTCTTT
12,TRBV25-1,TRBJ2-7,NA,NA,CAASPPSDEQYF,TGTGCCGCTTCACCCCCTAGCGACGAGCAGTACTTC
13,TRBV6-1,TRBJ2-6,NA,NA,CASSNSGANVLTF,TGTGCCAGTTCTAACTCTGGGGCCAACGTCCTGACTTTC
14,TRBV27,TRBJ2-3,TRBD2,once,CASKLAGGLDTQYF,TGTGCCAGCAAATTAGCGGGAGGCCTAGATACGCAGTATTTT
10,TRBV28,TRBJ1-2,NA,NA,CASSYNGYTF,TGTGCCAGCAGTTATAATGGCTACACCTTC
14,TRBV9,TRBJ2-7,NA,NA,CASSLSTREHEQYF,TGTGCCAGCAGCCTCTCTACTCGGGAGCACGAGCAGTACTTC
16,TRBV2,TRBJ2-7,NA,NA,CASSPLWTRGVYEQYF,TGTGCCAGCAGCCCCCTTTGGACTAGGGGGGTCTACGAGCAGTACTTC
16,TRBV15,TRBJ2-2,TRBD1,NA,CATSTRDRGRTGELFF,TGTGCCACCAGCACCCGGGACAGGGGGCGTACCGGGGAGCTGTTTTTT
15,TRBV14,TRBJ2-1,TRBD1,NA,CASSQGLGQLRKQFF,TGTGCCAGCAGCCAAGGGTTGGGACAGTTGAGGAAGCAGTTCTTC
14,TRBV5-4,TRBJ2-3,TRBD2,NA,CASSPGLASDTQYF,TGTGCCAGCAGCCCGGGACTAGCTTCAGATACGCAGTATTTT
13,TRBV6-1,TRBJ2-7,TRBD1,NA,CASGGQGGYEQYF,TGTGCCAGCGGGGGACAGGGAGGTTACGAGCAGTACTTC
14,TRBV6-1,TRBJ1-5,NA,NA,CASKGGFGNQPQHF,TGTGCCAGCAAGGGGGGCTTCGGCAATCAGCCCCAGCATTTT
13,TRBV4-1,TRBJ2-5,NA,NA,CASSQGPQQTQYF,TGCGCCAGCAGCCAAGGCCCCCAGCAGACCCAGTACTTC
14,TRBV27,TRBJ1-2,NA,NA,CASSSDSRNYGYTF,TGTGCCAGCAGTTCGGACAGCCGAAACTATGGCTACACCTTC
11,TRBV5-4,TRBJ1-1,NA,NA,CASSQGPSTFF,TGTGCCAGCAGCCAAGGGCCCTCGACTTTCTTT
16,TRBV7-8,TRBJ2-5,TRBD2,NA,CASRPRAGGVKETQYF,TGTGCCAGCAGACCCAGGGCGGGAGGGGTGAAGGAGACCCAGTACTTC
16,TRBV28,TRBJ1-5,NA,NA,CASSPSGRGTNQPQHF,TGTGCCAGCAGTCCCTCTGGCAGGGGCACGAATCAGCCCCAGCATTTT
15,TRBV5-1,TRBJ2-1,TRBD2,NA,CASSPTSGYYNEQFF,TGCGCCAGCAGTCCGACTAGCGGGTATTACAATGAGCAGTTCTTC
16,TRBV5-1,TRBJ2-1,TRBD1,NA,CASSPGFGTVYNEQFF,TGCGCCAGCAGCCCGGGTTTTGGGACAGTATACAATGAGCAGTTCTTC
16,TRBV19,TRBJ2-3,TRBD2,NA,CASSIGAAGGPDTQYF,TGTGCCAGTAGTATAGGGGCAGCGGGAGGGCCGGATACGCAGTATTTT
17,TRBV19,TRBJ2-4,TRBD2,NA,CASSIVGLAGDPDIQYF,TGTGCCAGTAGTATAGTTGGCCTAGCGGGAGATCCGGACATTCAGTACTTC
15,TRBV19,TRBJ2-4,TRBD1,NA,CASSQGQGARGIQYF,TGTGCCAGTAGTCAAGGGCAGGGGGCTCGAGGGATTCAGTACTTC
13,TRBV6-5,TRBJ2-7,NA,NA,CASRLGPTGEQYF,TGTGCCAGCAGACTGGGTCCGACAGGAGAGCAGTACTTC
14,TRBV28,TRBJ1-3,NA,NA,CASSPALHGNTIYF,TGTGCCAGCAGTCCCGCCCTACATGGAAACACCATATATTTT